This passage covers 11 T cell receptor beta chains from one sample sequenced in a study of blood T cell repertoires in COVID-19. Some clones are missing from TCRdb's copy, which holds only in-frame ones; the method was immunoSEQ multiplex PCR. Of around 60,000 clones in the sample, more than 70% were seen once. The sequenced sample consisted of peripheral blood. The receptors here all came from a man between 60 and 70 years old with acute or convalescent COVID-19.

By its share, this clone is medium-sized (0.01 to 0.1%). The CDR3 here is CASSSPAFGYTF. In DNA form, the CDR3 reads TGTGCCAGCTCTAGTCCGGCCTTTGGCTACACCTTC. The chain joins TRBV5-4 to TRBJ1-2; no definite D call. The germline V and J ends were trimmed by 7 bases and 7 bases, with 14 bases remaining between them. CDR3 length: 12 residues. Germline-derived CDR1 and CDR2 are SGHNT and YYREEE (reference sequence). The whole variable domain, remainder taken from reference TRBV5-4 and TRBJ1-2, is ETGVTQSPTHLIKTRGQQVTLRCSSQSGHNTVSWYQQALGQGPQFIFQYYREEENGRGNFPPRFSGLQFPNYSSELNVNALELDDSALYLCASSSPAFGYTFGSGTRLTVV.

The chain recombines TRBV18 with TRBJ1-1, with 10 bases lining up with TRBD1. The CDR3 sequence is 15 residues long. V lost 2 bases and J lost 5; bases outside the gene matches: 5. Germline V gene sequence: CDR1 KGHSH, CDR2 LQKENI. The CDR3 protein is CASSPEGQGRTEAFF. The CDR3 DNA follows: TGTGCCAGCTCACCAGAGGGACAGGGGAGGACTGAAGCTTTCTTT.

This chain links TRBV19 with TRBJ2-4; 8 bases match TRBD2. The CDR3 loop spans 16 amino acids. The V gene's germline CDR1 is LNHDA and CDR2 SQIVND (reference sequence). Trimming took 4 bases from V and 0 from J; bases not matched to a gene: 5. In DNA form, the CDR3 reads TGTGCCAGTAGTACGCCTAGCGGGCGAGCCAAAAACATTCAGTACTTC. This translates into CASSTPSGRAKNIQYF.

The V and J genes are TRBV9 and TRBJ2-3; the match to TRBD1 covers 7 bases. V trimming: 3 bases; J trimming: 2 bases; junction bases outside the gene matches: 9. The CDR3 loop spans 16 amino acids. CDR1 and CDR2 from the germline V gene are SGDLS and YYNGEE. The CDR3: CASSGTPGQITDTQYF. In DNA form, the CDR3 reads TGTGCCAGCAGCGGGACCCCGGGACAGATCACAGATACGCAGTATTTT.

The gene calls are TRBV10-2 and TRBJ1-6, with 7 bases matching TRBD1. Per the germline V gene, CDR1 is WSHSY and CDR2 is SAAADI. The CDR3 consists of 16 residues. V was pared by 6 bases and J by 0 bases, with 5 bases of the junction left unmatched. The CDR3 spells CASRDRLSSYNSPLHF. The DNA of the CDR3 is TGCGCCAGCAGGGACAGGTTGAGCTCCTATAATTCACCCCTCCACTTT.

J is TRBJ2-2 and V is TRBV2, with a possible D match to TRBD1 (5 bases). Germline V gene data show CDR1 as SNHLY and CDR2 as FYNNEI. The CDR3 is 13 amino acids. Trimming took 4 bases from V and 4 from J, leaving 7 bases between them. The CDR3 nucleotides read TGTGCCAGCAGTGTAGGGGTCACCGGGGAGCTGTTTTTT. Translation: CASSVGVTGELFF.

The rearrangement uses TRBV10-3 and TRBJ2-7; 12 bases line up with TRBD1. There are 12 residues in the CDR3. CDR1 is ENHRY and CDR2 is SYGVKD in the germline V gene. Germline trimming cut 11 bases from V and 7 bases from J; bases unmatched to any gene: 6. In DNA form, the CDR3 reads TGTGCCCTGGGACAGGGGGCGGGGGAGCAGTACTTC. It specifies CALGQGAGEQYF.

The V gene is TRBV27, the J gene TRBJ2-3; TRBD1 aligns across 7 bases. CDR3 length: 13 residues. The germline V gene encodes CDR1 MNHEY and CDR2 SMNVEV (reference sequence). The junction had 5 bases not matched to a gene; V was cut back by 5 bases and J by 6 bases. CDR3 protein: CASSPSDRDTQYF. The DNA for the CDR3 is TGTGCCAGCAGTCCCTCGGACAGGGATACGCAGTATTTT.

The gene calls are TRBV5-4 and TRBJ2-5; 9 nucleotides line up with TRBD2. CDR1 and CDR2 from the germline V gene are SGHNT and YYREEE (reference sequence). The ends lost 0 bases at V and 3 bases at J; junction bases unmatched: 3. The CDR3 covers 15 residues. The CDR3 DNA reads TGTGCCAGCAGCTTGGAGGGACTAGCCAAAGAGACCCAGTACTTC. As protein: CASSLEGLAKETQYF.

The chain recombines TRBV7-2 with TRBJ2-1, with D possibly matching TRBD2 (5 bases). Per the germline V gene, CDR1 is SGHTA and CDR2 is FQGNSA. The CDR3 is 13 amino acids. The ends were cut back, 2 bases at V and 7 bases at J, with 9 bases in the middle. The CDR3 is CASSLFRGNEQFF. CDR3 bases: TGTGCCAGCAGCTTATTCCGGGGAAATGAGCAGTTCTTC.

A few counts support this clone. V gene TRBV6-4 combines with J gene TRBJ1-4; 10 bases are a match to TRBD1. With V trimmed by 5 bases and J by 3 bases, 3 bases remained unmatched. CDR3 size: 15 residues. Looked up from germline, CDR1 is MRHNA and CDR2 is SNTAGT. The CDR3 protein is CASSSGTGANEKLFF. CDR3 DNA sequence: TGTGCCAGCAGTTCCGGGACAGGGGCTAATGAAAAACTGTTTTTT.